These T cell receptor beta chains were read from a single sample in a study of T-cell memory formation after mild COVID-19. TCRdb analysed the 5' RACE reads with MiXCR anew, one entry per CDR3 protein. Found here are a few hundred thousand distinct CDR3 sequences, 20% to 25% of them singletons; the top ten hold roughly 21%. The sequenced sample was PBMCs or a T cell subset sorted from them (not recorded which). Receptor source: a young man who had mild COVID-19 (a few samples of this study predate the infection). Cell type and time point are not known. Both conserved end residues are part of each CDR3. A D gene is named only where the DNA matches it firmly. For some rows the clone size is stated as once, few or many, or as a class when expanded; others skip it.

cdr3_aa	cdr3_nt	d_call	clone_size	j_call	v_call
CASSPTAGNTIYF	TGTGCCAGCAGCCCTACAGCGGGAAACACCATATATTTT	NA	few	TRBJ1-3	TRBV3-1
CASSFRGKDYEQYF	TGTGCCAGCAGTTTCCGGGGAAAGGACTACGAGCAGTACTTC	NA	NA	TRBJ2-7	TRBV12-3/TRBV12-4
CASSAGGDSPYGYTF	TGCGCCAGCAGCGCCGGTGGGGACAGCCCTTATGGCTACACCTTC	TRBD1	NA	TRBJ1-2	TRBV5-1
CASSYRGGTDTQYF	TGTGCCAGCAGTTACCGGGGGGGCACAGATACGCAGTATTTT	TRBD2	NA	TRBJ2-3	TRBV6-2/TRBV6-3
CATNETVETQYF	TGTGCCACCAACGAGACAGTAGAGACCCAGTACTTC	NA	NA	TRBJ2-5	TRBV15
CASSQSGRPQETQYF	TGCGCCAGCAGCCAATCGGGCAGGCCCCAAGAGACCCAGTACTTC	NA	few	TRBJ2-5	TRBV4-1
CASSVRPIPGAKNIQYF	TGTGCCAGCAGTGTACGACCGATTCCAGGAGCCAAAAACATTCAGTACTTC	NA	few	TRBJ2-4	TRBV25-1
CASSVTYHTEAFF	TGTGCCAGCTCCGTTACGTATCACACTGAAGCTTTCTTT	NA	few	TRBJ1-1	TRBV12-3/TRBV12-4
CASSGGQGAETQYF	TGCGCCAGCAGCGGGGGACAGGGTGCGGAGACCCAGTACTTC	TRBD1	many	TRBJ2-5	TRBV5-1
CASSLGLRGIQYF	TGTGCCAGCAGCCTGGGCCTCCGAGGCATTCAGTACTTC	NA	NA	TRBJ2-4	TRBV5-6
CASSPSGQGGGDTQYF	TGCGCCAGCAGCCCTTCCGGACAGGGCGGGGGAGATACGCAGTATTTT	NA	NA	TRBJ2-3	TRBV5-1
CSARGQGQPQHF	TGCAGTGCTAGAGGGCAGGGGCAGCCCCAGCATTTT	NA	NA	TRBJ1-5	TRBV20-1
CASRRETGSSNQPQHF	TGTGCCAGCAGGCGAGAGACAGGGAGTAGCAATCAGCCCCAGCATTTT	TRBD1	few	TRBJ1-5	TRBV6-2/TRBV6-3
CASSYPGTEAQHF	TGTGCCAGCAGTTACCCGGGGACGGAGGCCCAGCATTTT	NA	NA	TRBJ1-5	TRBV6-2/TRBV6-3
CASRPLAGYYEQYF	TGTGCCAGCCGCCCCTTAGCGGGATACTACGAGCAGTACTTC	TRBD2	NA	TRBJ2-7	TRBV6-5
CASTLGAGLNSPLHF	TGTGCCAGCACCCTAGGAGCGGGTTTAAATTCACCCCTCCACTTT	NA	few	TRBJ1-6	TRBV7-2
CASSRSGGYETQYF	TGTGCCAGCAGCCGTAGCGGGGGGTATGAGACCCAGTACTTC	TRBD2	few	TRBJ2-5	TRBV7-2
CASKWGSHGTQYF	TGTGCCAGCAAGTGGGGGAGCCACGGGACCCAGTACTTC	NA	NA	TRBJ2-5	TRBV12-3/TRBV12-4
CSASTGSAGELFF	TGCAGCGCATCGACAGGAAGCGCCGGGGAGCTGTTTTTT	NA	NA	TRBJ2-2	TRBV29-1
CASSLSTGNSGANVLTF	TGCGCCAGCAGCTTGTCGACAGGAAACTCTGGGGCCAACGTCCTGACTTTC	NA	few	TRBJ2-6	TRBV5-1
CASSHSYRGVNQPQHF	TGTGCCAGCAGCCACTCCTACCGGGGGGTCAATCAGCCCCAGCATTTT	NA	NA	TRBJ1-5	TRBV11-2
CASSLDGSRTANEKLFF	TGCGCCAGCAGCTTGGATGGTAGTCGGACAGCTAATGAAAAACTGTTTTTT	NA	few	TRBJ1-4	TRBV5-1
CASSLGGPSQGETQYF	TGTGCCAGCAGCTTAGGAGGGCCCTCCCAAGGAGAGACCCAGTACTTC	NA	few	TRBJ2-5	TRBV7-9